The TCR beta chain described here comes from a study of type 1 regulatory T cells. Note on this clonotype: Its antigen is undetermined.

A single record per CDR3 protein comes from TCRdb applying MiXCR to the reads. In the table there are around 65,000 distinct CDR3 sequences, roughly half of which are singletons. Trimming removed 0 bases from V and 5 bases from J, with 11 bases in between. The length of the CDR3 is 14 residues. CDR1 and CDR2 (germline): DFQATT, SNEGSKA (reference sequence). The sample comprised cultured non-Tr1 T cells, either the whole culture or a sorted T cell fraction (not recorded which). J is TRBJ2-4 and V is TRBV20-1; perhaps TRBD1 as D (5 bases). This TCR came from a human donor in good health. The CDR3 loop is CSARDEGRENIQYF. CDR3 in DNA: TGCAGTGCTAGAGATGAAGGCAGGGAAAACATTCAGTACTTC.